The TCR beta chain under discussion was sequenced for a study of vaccination effects on CD4 cells after COVID-19. Before any sequencing was done, the ViraFEST assay used viral peptide pools to expand antigen-specific CD4+ T cells. Following 10 days of culture, CD4+ T cells were isolated. Participants received two doses of either the BNT162b2 or mRNA-1273 vaccine. In the case of this clone: Its antigen is as yet unknown.

Sequenced by immunoSEQ multiplex PCR; TCRdb stores in-frame clones only, minus some. The sample has some 15,000 clones; 76% are singletons. General observations from the study: There was marked clonal contraction among infection- and vaccine-induced clones late after vaccination.

The CDR3 runs 13 residues. The germline V gene encodes CDR1 MNHEY and CDR2 SVGEGT. Between the trimmed V and J ends, which lost 1 base and 6 bases, there was a span of 7 bases. The sequence derives from a human donor who received a COVID-19 vaccine. The sequencing here drew on CD4+ T cells from PBMCs cultured with HCoV-NL63 spike peptides, taken after COVID-19 vaccination. The chain uses TRBV6-2 or TRBV6-3 and TRBJ1-5; tentative D call: TRBD1 (6 bases). This CDR3 is CASSYLQGQPQHF. CDR3 sequence (DNA): TGTGCCAGCAGTTACTTACAGGGTCAGCCCCAGCATTTT.